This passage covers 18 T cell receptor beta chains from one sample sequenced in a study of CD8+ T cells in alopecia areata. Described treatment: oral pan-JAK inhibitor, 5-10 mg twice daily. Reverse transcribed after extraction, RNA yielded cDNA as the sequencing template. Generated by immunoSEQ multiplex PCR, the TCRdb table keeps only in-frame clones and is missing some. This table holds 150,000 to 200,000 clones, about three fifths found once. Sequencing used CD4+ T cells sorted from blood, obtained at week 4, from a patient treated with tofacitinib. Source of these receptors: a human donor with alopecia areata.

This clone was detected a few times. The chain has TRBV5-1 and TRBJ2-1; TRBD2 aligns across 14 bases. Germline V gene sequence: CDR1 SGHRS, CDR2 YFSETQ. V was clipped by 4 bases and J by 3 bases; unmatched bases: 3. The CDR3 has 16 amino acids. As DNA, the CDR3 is TGCGCCAGCAGCCAGGGACTAGCGGGGGTCTACAATGAGCAGTTCTTC. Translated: CASSQGLAGVYNEQFF.

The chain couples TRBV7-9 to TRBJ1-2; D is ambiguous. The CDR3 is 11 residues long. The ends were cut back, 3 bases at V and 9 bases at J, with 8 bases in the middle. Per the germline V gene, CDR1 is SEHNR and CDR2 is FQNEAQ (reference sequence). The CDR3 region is CASSFPPSYTF. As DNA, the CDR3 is TGTGCCAGCAGCTTTCCCCCAAGCTACACCTTC.

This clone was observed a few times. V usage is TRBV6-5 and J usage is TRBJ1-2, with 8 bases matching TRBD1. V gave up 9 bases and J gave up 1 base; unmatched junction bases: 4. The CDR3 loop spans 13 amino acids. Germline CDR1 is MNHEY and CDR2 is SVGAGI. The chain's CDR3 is CASKGQDNYGYTF. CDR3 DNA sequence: TGTGCCAGTAAGGGACAGGATAACTATGGCTACACCTTC.

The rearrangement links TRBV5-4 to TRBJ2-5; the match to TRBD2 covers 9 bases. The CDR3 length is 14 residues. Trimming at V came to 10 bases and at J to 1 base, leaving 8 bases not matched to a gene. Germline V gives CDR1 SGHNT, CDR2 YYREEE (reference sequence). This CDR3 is CALTTSGTQETQYF. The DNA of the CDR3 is TGTGCCCTCACGACTAGCGGTACCCAAGAGACCCAGTACTTC. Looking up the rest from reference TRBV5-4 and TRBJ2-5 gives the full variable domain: ETGVTQSPTHLIKTRGQQVTLRCSSQSGHNTVSWYQQALGQGPQFIFQYYREEENGRGNFPPRFSGLQFPNYSSELNVNALELDDSALYLCALTTSGTQETQYFGPGTRLLVL.

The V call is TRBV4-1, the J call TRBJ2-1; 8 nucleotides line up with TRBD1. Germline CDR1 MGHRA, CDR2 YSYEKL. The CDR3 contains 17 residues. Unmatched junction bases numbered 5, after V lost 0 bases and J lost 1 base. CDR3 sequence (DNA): TGCGCCAGCAGCCAAGACCTCAACAGGGGGTCCTACAATGAGCAGTTCTTC. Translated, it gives CASSQDLNRGSYNEQFF.

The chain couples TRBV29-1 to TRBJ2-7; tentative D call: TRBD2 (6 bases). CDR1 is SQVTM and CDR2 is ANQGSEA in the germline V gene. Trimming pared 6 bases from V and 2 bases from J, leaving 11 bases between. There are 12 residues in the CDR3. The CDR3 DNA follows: TGCAGCGTCGGGGGACGGCCCTACGAGCAGTACTTC. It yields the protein CSVGGRPYEQYF.

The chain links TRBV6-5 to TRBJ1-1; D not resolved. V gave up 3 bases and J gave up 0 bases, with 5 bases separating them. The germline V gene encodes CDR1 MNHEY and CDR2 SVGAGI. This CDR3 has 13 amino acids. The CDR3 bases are TGTGCCAGCAGTTATCTCTTGAACACTGAAGCTTTCTTT. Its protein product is CASSYLLNTEAFF.

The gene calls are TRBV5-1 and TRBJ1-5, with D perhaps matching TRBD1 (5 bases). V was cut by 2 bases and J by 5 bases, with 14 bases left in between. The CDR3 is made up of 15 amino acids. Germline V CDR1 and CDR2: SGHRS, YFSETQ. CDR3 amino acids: CASSFGVGQDQPQHF. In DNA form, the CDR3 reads TGCGCCAGCAGCTTCGGTGTGGGGCAAGATCAGCCCCAGCATTTT. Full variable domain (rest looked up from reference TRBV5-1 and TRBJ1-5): KAGVTQTPRYLIKTRGQQVTLSCSPISGHRSVSWYQQTPGQGLQFLFEYFSETQRNKGNFPGRFSGRQFSNSRSEMNVSTLELGDSALYLCASSFGVGQDQPQHFGDGTRLSIL.

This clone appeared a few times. CDR3 sequence: CAWSPRDSGKLFF. CDR3 nucleotide sequence: TGTGCCTGGAGCCCACGGGACTCAGGAAAACTGTTTTTT. The chain links TRBV30 to TRBJ1-4; maybe TRBD1 (5 bases). The CDR3 contains 13 residues. The germline gives CDR1 GTSNPN, CDR2 SVGIG (reference sequence). V was pared by 3 bases and J by 10 bases, with 15 bases between.

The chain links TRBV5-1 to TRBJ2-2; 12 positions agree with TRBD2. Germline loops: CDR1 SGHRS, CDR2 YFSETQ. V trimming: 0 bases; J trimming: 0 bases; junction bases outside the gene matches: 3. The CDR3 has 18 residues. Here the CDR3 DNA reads TGCGCCAGCAGCTTGGGACTAGCGGGGGACTCGAACACCGGGGAGCTGTTTTTT. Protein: CASSLGLAGDSNTGELFF.

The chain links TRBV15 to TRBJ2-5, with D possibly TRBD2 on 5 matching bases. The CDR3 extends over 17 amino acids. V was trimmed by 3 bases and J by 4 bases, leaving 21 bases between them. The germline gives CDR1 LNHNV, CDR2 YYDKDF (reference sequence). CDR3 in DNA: TGTGCCACCAGCAGGGCTGGCCGAACCCCTGAGGGAGAGACCCAGTACTTC. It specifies CATSRAGRTPEGETQYF.

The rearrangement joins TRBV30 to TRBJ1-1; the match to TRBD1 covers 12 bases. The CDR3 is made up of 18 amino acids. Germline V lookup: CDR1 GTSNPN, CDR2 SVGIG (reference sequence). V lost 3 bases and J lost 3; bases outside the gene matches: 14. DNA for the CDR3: TGTGCCTGGAGGACAAGGACCGGGACAGGGGGCTATTACACTGAAGCTTTCTTT. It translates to CAWRTRTGTGGYYTEAFF.

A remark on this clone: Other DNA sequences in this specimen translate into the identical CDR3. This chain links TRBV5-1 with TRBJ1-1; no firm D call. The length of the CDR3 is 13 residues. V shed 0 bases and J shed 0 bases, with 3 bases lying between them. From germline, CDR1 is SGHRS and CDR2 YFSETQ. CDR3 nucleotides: TGCGCCAGCAGCTTGGGCATGAACACTGAAGCTTTCTTT. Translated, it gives CASSLGMNTEAFF.

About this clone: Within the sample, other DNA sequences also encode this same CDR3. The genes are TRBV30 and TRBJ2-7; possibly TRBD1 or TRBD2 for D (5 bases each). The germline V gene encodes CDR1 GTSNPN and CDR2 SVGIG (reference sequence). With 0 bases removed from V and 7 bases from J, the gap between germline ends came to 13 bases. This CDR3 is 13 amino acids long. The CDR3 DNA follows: TGTGCCTGGAGTGTACAAGGGGCGGGTGAGCAGTACTTC. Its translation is CAWSVQGAGEQYF.

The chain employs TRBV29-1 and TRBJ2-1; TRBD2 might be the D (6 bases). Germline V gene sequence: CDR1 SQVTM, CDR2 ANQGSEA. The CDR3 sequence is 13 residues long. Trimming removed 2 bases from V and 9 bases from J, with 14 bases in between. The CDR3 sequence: CSVEWGMEGEQFF. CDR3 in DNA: TGCAGCGTTGAATGGGGGATGGAGGGTGAGCAGTTCTTC.

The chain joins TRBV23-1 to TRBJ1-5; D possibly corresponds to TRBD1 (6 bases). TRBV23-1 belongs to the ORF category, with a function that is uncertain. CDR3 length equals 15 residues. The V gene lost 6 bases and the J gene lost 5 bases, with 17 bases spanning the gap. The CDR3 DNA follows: TGCGCCAGCAGGGGGCAGGGGTCCTTCGATCAGCCCCAGCATTTT. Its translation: CASRGQGSFDQPQHF.

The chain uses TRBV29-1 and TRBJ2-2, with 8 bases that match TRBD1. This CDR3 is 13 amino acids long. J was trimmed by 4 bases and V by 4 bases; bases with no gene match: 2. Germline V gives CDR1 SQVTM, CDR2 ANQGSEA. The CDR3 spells CSVVDRGTGELFF. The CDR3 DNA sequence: TGCAGCGTTGTCGACAGGGGCACCGGGGAGCTGTTTTTT.

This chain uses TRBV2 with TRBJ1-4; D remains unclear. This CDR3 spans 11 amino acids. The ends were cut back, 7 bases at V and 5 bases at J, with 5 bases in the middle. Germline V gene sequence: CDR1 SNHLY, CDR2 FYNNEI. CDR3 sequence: CASTLNEKLFF. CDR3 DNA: TGTGCCAGCACGCTCAATGAAAAACTGTTTTTT.